The T cell receptor beta chain under discussion was sequenced for a study of blood T cell repertoires in COVID-19. CDR1 is LNHNV and CDR2 is YYDKDF in the germline V gene (reference sequence). The J segment lost 0 bases and the V segment lost 0 bases, leaving 1 base of the junction unmatched. The CDR3 has 15 amino acids. Libraries were prepared by immunoSEQ multiplex PCR; TCRdb keeps only in-frame clonotypes and omits some of them. The table includes about 48,000 clones, around 80% detected once. The specimen sequenced was peripheral blood. The receptor's source is a human donor in a cohort sampled during active COVID-19. The chain joins TRBV15 to TRBJ1-2; TRBD1 matches 7 bases. The CDR3 DNA reads as TGTGCCACCAGCAGAGATGGGACAGCTAACTATGGCTACACCTTC. Translated: CATSRDGTANYGYTF.